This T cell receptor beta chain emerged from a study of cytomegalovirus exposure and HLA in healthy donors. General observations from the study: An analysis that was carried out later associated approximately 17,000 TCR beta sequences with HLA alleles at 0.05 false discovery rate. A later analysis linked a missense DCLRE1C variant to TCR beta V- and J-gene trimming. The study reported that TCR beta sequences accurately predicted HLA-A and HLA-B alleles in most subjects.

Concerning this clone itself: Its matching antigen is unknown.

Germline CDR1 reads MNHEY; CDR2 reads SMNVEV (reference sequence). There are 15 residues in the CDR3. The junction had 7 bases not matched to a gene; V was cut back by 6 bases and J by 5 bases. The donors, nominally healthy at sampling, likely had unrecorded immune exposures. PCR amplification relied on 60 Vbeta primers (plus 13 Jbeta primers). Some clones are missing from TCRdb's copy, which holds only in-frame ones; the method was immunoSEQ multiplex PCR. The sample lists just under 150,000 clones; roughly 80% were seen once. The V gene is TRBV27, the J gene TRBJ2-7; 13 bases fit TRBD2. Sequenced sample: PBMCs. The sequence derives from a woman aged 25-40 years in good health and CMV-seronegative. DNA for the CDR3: TGTGCCAGCAGGGAGACTAGCGGGAGGTTCGACGAGCAGTACTTC. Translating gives CASRETSGRFDEQYF.